This T cell receptor beta chain was sequenced in a study of blood T cell repertoires in COVID-19. For the study at large: The study drew acute and convalescent COVID-19 samples from the United States, Italy and Spain.

Germline V gives CDR1 MNHEY, CDR2 SMNVEV (reference sequence). The CDR3 extends over 15 amino acids. V lost 4 bases and J 6 bases, leaving 15 bases between the germline ends. Some clones are missing from TCRdb's copy, which holds only in-frame ones; the method was immunoSEQ multiplex PCR. Among roughly 190,000 clones, 70% to 85% were seen once, and the ten largest hold roughly 12%. V gene TRBV27 combines with J gene TRBJ2-2; maybe TRBD1 (5 bases). The TCR originated in a woman in her forties or fifties with acute or convalescent COVID-19. Specimen: peripheral blood. CDR3 bases: TGTGCCAGCAGTTCAATTTCAACAGGTCCCGGGGAGCTGTTTTTT. Translation gives CASSSISTGPGELFF.